This T cell receptor (beta chain) was observed in a study of metastatic and nonmetastatic thyroid tumors. Ten or more counts support this clone. The CDR3 length is 15 residues. Trimming cost V 1 base and J 8 bases, with 15 bases left between them. CDR1 and CDR2 (germline): SGHTA, FQGNSA. TCRdb reanalyzed the PCR reads via MiXCR. The repertoire holds tens of thousands of clones, 25% seen once, with over 9% in the top ten. Before thyroid surgery, none of the patients had received any treatment. The chain has TRBV7-2 and TRBJ2-1; D is unclear. The sequence was obtained from a female donor with papillary thyroid cancer or a benign thyroid nodule (not recorded which). Some clones in this sample may be carry-over from other donors' samples. What was sequenced was blood. CDR3 in amino acids: CASSLGVGPKHEQFF. As DNA, the CDR3 is TGTGCCAGCAGCTTAGGAGTTGGGCCCAAACATGAGCAGTTCTTC. Combining the CDR3 with reference TRBV7-2 and TRBJ2-1 gives the whole variable domain GAGVSQSPSNKVTEKGKDVELRCDPISGHTALYWYRQSLGQGLEFLIYFQGNSAPDKSGLPSDRFSAERTGGSVSTLTIQRTQQEDSAVYLCASSLGVGPKHEQFFGPGTRLTVL.